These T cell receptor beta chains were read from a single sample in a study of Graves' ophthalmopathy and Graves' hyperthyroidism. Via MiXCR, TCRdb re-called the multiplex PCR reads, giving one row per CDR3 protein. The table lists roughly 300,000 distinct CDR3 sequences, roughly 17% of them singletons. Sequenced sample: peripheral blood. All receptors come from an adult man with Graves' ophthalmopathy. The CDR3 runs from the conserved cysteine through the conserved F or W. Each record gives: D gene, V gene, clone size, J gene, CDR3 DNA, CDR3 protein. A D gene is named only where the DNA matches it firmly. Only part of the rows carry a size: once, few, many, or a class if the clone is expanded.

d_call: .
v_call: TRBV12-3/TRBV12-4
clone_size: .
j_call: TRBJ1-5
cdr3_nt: TGTGCCAGCAGTTTGTCTGACGGGGATCAGCCCCAGCATTTT
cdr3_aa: CASSLSDGDQPQHF

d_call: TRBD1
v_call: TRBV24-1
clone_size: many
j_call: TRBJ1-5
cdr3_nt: TGTGCCACCAGTGATACCGGGACAGGGGGCCAGGGTCAGCCCCAGCATTTT
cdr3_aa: CATSDTGTGGQGQPQHF

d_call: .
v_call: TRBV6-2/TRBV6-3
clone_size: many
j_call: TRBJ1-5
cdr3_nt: TGTGCCAGCAGCCCCGGGGGGGCTGGAAATCAGCCCCAGCATTTT
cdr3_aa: CASSPGGAGNQPQHF

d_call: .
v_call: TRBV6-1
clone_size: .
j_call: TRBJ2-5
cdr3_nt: TGTGCCAGCAGTGAAGCGGGCGGGACCCCACTGGAGACCCAGTACTTC
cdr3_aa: CASSEAGGTPLETQYF

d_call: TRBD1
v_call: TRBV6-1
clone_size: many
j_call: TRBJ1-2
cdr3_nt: TGTGCCAGCAGCGAACGCAGGGGGCTAGAAGGCTACACCTTC
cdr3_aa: CASSERRGLEGYTF

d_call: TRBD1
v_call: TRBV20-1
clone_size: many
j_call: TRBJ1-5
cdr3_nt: TGCAGTGCTCCTCGGGGACAGTACAATAGCAATCAGCCCCAGCATTTT
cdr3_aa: CSAPRGQYNSNQPQHF

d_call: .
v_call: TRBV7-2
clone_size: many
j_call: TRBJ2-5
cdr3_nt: TGTGCCAGCAGCGGGGTGCGTACCCAAGAGACCCAGTACTTC
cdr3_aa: CASSGVRTQETQYF

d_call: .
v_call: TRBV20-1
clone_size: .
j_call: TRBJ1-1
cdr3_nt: TGCAGTGCTGCGCTTACAGGAAACACTGAAGCTTTCTTT
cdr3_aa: CSAALTGNTEAFF

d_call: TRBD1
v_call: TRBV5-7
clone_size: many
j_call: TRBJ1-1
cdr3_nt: TGTGCCAGCAGCGGGGGGACAGGGGAGGTCACTGAAGCTTTCTTT
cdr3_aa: CASSGGTGEVTEAFF

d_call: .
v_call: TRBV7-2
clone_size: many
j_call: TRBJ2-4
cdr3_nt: TGTGCCAGCAGCATGACAGGAGCCAAAAACATTCAGTACTTC
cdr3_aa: CASSMTGAKNIQYF

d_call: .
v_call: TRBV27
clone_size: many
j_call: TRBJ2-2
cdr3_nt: TGTGCCAGCAGTTTGGCGTTGACGACCGGGGAGCTGTTTTTT
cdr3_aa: CASSLALTTGELFF

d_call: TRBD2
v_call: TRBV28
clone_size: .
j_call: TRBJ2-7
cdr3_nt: TGTGCCAGCAGTTTTCGTCTAGCGGAGCTCTCCTACGAGCAGTACTTC
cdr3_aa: CASSFRLAELSYEQYF

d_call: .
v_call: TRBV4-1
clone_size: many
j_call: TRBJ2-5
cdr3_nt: TGCGCCAGCAGCCAAGATCCTCGGGCGCAAGAGACCCAGTACTTC
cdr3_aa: CASSQDPRAQETQYF

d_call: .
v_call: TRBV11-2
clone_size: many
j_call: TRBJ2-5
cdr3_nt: TGTGCCAGCAGCTTATGGGCCCAGCTTGGGGAGACCCAGTACTTC
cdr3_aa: CASSLWAQLGETQYF

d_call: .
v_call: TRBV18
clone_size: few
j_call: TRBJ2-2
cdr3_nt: TGTGCCAGCTCACCGGAGGGGACCGGGGAGCTGTTTTTT
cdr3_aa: CASSPEGTGELFF

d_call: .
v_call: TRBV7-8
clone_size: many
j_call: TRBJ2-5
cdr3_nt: TGTGCCAGCAGCTTTGGTGGAGAAATCCAAGAGACCCAGTACTTC
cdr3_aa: CASSFGGEIQETQYF

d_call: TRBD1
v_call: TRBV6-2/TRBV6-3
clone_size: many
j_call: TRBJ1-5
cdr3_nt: TGTGCCAGCAGTTACCGGACAGGGGGAACTTATAGCAATCAGCCCCAGCATTTT
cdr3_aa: CASSYRTGGTYSNQPQHF

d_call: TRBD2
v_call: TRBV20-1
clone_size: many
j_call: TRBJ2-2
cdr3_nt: TGCAGTGCTAGACCTATCCCAGGGCTAGCGGGAGGGGGGACCGGGGAGCTGTTTTTT
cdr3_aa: CSARPIPGLAGGGTGELFF

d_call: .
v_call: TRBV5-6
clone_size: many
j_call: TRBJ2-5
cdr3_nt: TGTGCCAGCAGCTTGAGGTTGGGGGGTAAAGAGACCCAGTACTTC
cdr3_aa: CASSLRLGGKETQYF

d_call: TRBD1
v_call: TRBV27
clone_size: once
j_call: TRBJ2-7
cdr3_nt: TGTGCCAGCAGTTCAACAGGGGAGGAGCAGTACTTC
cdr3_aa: CASSSTGEEQYF